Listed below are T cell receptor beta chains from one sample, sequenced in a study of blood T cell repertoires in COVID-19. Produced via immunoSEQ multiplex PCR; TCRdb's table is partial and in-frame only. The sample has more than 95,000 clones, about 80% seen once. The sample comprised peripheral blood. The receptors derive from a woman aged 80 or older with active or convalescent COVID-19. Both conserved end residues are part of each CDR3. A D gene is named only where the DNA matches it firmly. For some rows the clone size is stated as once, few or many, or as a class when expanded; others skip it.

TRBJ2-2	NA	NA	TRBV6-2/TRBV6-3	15	TGTGCCAGCAGTCCCGACAGATGGAACACCGGGGAGCTGTTTTTT	CASSPDRWNTGELFF
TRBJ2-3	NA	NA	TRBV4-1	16	TGCGCCAGCAGCCAAGAATTAGGGGGTTTGTCAGATACGCAGTATTTT	CASSQELGGLSDTQYF
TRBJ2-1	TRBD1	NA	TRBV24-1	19	TGTGCCACCAGTGATTCCGGGACAGGGTCCCTAGCGGCAGTTGTAGAGCAGTTCTTC	CATSDSGTGSLAAVVEQFF
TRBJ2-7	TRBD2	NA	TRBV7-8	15	TGTGCCAGCAGCTTAGGCGGGGGGACGTCCTACGAGCAGTACTTC	CASSLGGGTSYEQYF
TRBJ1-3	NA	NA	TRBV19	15	TGTGCCAGTAGTATCTTACAACACTCTGGAAACACCATATATTTT	CASSILQHSGNTIYF
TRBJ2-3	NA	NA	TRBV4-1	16	TGCGCCAGCAGCCGTACCCGTAGTCCGTCCACAGATACGCAGTATTTT	CASSRTRSPSTDTQYF
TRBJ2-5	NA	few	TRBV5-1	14	TGCGCCAGCAGCCAACGACAATATCAAGAGACCCAGTACTTC	CASSQRQYQETQYF
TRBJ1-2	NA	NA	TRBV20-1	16	TGCAGTGCTAGTGGTTTCGGCAAAGACTTTAACTATGGCTACACCTTC	CSASGFGKDFNYGYTF
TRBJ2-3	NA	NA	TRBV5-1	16	TGCGCCAGCAGCTTGGGAACTAGCTCAAGCACAGATACGCAGTATTTT	CASSLGTSSSTDTQYF
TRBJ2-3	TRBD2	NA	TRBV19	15	TGTGCCAGTAGTATTTACCCCTCCTCTAGCGGTACGCAGTATTTT	CASSIYPSSSGTQYF
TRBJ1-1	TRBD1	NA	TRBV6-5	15	TGTGCCAGCAGCCCCCTCAGGGGGCTGGACACTGAAGCTTTCTTT	CASSPLRGLDTEAFF
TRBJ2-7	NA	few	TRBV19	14	TGTGCCAGTAGTACGGTGACAGGCAGCTACGAGCAGTACTTC	CASSTVTGSYEQYF
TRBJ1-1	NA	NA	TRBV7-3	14	TGTGCCAGCAGCTTAACTGGTAGAAACACTGAAGCTTTCTTT	CASSLTGRNTEAFF
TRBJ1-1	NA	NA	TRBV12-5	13	TGTGCTAGTGCTATACAGGAGAACACTGAAGCTTTCTTT	CASAIQENTEAFF
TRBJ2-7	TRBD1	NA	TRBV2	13	TGTGCCAGCCGGGGACAGGGGGCGTATGAGCAGTACTTC	CASRGQGAYEQYF
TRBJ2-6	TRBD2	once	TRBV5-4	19	TGTGCCAGCAGATCCTCGGGGGGAGGGGACTTCTCTGGGGCCAACGTCCTGACTTTC	CASRSSGGGDFSGANVLTF
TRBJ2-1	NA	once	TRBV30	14	TGTGCCTGGCACACAGGTACTACCTACAATGAGCAGTTCTTC	CAWHTGTTYNEQFF
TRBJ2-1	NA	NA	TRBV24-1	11	TGTGCCACCAGTGCCGGGGGTGAGCAGTTCTTC	CATSAGGEQFF
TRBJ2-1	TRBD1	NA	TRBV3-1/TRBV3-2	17	TGTGCCAGCAAAAAAAATAAGGGACAGGGGAACTACAATGAGCAGTTCTTC	CASKKNKGQGNYNEQFF
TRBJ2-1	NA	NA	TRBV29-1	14	TGCAGCGTTGGTGGGGGAGGCACCTACAATGAGCAGTTCTTC	CSVGGGGTYNEQFF
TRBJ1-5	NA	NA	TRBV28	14	TGTGCCAGCAGTGATGGGACAAGAAATCAGCCCCAGCATTTT	CASSDGTRNQPQHF
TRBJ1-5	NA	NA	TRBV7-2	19	TGTGCCAGCAGTAAATGGGGGGGGCTCAACCAGGGAAGCAATCAGCCCCAGCATTTT	CASSKWGGLNQGSNQPQHF
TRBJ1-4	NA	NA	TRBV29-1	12	TGCAGCGTTGGTACAGGGAGTGAAAAACTGTTTTTT	CSVGTGSEKLFF
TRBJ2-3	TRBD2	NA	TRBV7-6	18	TGTGCCAGCAGCTTAGCAGATAGCGGGGGGGGGCGGACAGATACGCAGTATTTT	CASSLADSGGGRTDTQYF
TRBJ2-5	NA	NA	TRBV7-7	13	TGTGCTAGCAGCTTACGGGTCGAGGAGACCCAGTACTTC	CASSLRVEETQYF
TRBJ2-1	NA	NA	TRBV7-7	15	TGTGCTAGCAGCTTAGGGCGAGGCTCCTACAATGAGCAGTTCTTC	CASSLGRGSYNEQFF
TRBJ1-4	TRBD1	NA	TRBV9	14	TGTGCCAGCAGCGTCAGGGGGCTTGATGAAAAACTGTTTTTT	CASSVRGLDEKLFF
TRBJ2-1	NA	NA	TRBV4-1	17	TGCGCCAGCAGCCAAGATGATGCAACCGGGGACTACAATGAGCAGTTCTTC	CASSQDDATGDYNEQFF
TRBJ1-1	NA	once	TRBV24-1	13	TGTGCCACCAGTGATTACACGAACACTGAAGCTTTCTTT	CATSDYTNTEAFF
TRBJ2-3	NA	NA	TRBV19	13	TGTGCCAGTAGTATGGCTGGCACAGATACGCAGTATTTT	CASSMAGTDTQYF
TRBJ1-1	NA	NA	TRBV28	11	TGTGCCAGCAGTCAATTCGGGGGGTTGTTCTTT	CASSQFGGLFF
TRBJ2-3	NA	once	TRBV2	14	TGTGCCAGCAGTTTCAAGCGGAGCACAGATACGCAGTATTTT	CASSFKRSTDTQYF
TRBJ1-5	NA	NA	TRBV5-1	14	TGCGCCAGCAGCTTGGATATGGGGAGCCAGCCCCAGCATTTT	CASSLDMGSQPQHF
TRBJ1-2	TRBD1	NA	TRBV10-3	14	TGTGCCATCAGTGGACAGGGACCGTTCTATGGCTACACCTTC	CAISGQGPFYGYTF
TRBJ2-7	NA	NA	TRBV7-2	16	TGTGCCAGCAGCTTAGGACGGTCTGGGGCCGGTTACGAGCAGTACTTC	CASSLGRSGAGYEQYF
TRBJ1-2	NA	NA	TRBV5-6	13	TGTGCCAGCAGCTTCGGGAGTCCTTATGGCTACACCTTC	CASSFGSPYGYTF
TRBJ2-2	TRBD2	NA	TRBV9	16	TGTGCCAGCAGCGTAGCTGGCGGGAGGGCCACCGGGGAGCTGTTTTTT	CASSVAGGRATGELFF
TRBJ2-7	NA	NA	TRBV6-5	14	TGTGCCAGCAGTTACAGGGACAACACTAACGAGCAGTACTTC	CASSYRDNTNEQYF
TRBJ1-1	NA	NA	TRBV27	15	TGTGCCAGCAGGTTTAGTCGTCGGGGAAACACTGAAGCTTTCTTT	CASRFSRRGNTEAFF
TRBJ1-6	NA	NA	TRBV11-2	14	TGTGCCAGCAGCGACGACAGAGCCTCCTCACCCCTCCACTTT	CASSDDRASSPLHF
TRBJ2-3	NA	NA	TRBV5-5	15	TGTGCCAGCAGCTTGGGAGGACAGTTCACAGATACGCAGTATTTT	CASSLGGQFTDTQYF
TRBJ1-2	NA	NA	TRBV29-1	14	TGCAGCGTTGAACCCTCGGGGGAGGGGTATGGCTACACCTTC	CSVEPSGEGYGYTF
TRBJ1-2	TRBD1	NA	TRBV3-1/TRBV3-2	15	TGTGCCAGCAGCCAAGATTCAGAGACAGGGAAAGGCTACACCTTC	CASSQDSETGKGYTF
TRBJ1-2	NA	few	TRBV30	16	TGTGCCTGGAGTAGGCGTGACAGGAGCTTCGAGGGGGGCTACACCTTC	CAWSRRDRSFEGGYTF
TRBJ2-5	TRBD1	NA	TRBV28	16	TGTGCCAGCAGTTTATCCGGTACAGGGGGATGGCAGACCCAGTACTTC	CASSLSGTGGWQTQYF
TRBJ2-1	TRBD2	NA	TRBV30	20	TGTGCCTGGAGTGCACTCCGCCGGACTAGCGGGAGGTCTCCCTACAATGAGCAGTTCTTC	CAWSALRRTSGRSPYNEQFF
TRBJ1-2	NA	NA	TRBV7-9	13	TGTGCCAGCAGCCTGAGCCCCTTTGATGGCTACACCTTC	CASSLSPFDGYTF
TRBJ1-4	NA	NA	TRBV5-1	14	TGCGCCAGCAGCTTGGGGGTCGGGTATGAAAAACTGTTTTTT	CASSLGVGYEKLFF